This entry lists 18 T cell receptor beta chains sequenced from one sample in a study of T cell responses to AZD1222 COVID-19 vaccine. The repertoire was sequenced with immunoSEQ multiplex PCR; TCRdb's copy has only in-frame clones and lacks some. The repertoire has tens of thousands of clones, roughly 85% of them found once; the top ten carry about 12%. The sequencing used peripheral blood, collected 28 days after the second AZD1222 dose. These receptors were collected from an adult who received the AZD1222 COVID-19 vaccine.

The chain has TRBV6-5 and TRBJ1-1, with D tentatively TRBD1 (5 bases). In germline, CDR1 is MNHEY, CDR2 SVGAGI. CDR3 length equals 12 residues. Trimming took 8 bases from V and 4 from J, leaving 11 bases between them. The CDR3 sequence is CASGPGVTEAFF. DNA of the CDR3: TGTGCCAGCGGACCGGGGGTCACTGAAGCTTTCTTT.

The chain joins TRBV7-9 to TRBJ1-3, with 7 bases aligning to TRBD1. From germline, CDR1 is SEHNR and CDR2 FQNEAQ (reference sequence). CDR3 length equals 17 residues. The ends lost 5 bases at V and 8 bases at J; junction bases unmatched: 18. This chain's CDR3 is CASSQIKVRGSTDTIYF. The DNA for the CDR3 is TGTGCCAGCAGCCAAATAAAGGTCAGGGGGAGCACGGACACCATATATTTT.

The CDR3 sequence: CASSPIGGGPRSYGYTF. The CDR3, as DNA: TGTGCCAGCAGCCCGATTGGAGGGGGACCAAGGAGCTATGGCTACACCTTC. The rearrangement links TRBV6-2 or TRBV6-3 to TRBJ1-2, with D perhaps matching TRBD1 (6 bases). Germline CDR1 reads MNHEY; CDR2 reads SVGEGT. The CDR3 consists of 17 residues. V was clipped by 6 bases and J by 4 bases, with 24 bases between them.

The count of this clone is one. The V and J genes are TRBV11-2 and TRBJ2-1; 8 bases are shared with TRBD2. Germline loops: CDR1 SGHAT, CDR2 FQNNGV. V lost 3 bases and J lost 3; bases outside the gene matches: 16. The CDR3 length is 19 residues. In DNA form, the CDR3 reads TGTGCCAGCAGCTTGAATCAGGGCCCCATAGCGGGACGCTACAATGAGCAGTTCTTC. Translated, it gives CASSLNQGPIAGRYNEQFF.

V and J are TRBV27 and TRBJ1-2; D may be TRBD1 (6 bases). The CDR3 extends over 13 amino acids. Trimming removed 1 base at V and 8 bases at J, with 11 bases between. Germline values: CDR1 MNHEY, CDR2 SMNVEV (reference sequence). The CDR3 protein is CASSLWGREGYTF. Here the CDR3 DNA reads TGTGCCAGCAGTTTATGGGGGCGCGAGGGCTACACCTTC.

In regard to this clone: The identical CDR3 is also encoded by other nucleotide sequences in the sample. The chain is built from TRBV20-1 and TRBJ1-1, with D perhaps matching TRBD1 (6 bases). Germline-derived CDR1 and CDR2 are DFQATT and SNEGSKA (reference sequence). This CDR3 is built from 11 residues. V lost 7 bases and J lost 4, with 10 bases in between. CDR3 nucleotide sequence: TGCAGTGTTTCAGGGGTCACTGAAGCTTTCTTT. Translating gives CSVSGVTEAFF.

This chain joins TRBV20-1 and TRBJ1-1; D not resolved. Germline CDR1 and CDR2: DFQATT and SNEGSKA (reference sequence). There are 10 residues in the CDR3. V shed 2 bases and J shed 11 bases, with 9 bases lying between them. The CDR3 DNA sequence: TGCAGTGCTAGAATTGGGGTGGCTTTCTTT. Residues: CSARIGVAFF.

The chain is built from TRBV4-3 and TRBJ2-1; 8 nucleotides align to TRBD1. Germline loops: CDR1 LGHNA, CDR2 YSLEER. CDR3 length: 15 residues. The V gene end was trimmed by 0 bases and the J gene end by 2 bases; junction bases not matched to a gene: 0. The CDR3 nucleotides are TGCGCCAGCAGCCAAGAACAGGGGGCCTACAATGAGCAGTTCTTC. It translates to CASSQEQGAYNEQFF.

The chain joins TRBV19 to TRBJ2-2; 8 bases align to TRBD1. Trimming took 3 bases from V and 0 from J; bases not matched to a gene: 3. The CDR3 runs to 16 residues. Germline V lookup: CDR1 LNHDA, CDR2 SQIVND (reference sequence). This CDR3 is CASSISQGANTGELFF. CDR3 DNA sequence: TGTGCCAGTAGTATTTCACAGGGGGCGAACACCGGGGAGCTGTTTTTT.

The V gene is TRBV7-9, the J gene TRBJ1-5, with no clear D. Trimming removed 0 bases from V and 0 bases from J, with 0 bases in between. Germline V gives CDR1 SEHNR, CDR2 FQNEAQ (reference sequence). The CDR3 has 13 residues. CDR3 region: CASSLASNQPQHF. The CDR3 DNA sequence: TGTGCCAGCAGCTTAGCTAGCAATCAGCCCCAGCATTTT.

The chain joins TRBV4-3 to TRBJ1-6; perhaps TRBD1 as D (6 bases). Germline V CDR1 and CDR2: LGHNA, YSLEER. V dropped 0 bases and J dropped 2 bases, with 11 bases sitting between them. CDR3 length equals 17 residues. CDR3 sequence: CASSQDSPGAYNSPLHF. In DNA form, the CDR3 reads TGCGCCAGCAGCCAAGACTCTCCAGGGGCCTATAATTCACCCCTCCACTTT.

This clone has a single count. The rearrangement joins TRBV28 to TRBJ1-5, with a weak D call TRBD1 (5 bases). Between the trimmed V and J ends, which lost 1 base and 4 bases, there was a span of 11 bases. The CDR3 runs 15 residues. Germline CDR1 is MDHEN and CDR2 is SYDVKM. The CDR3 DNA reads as TGTGCCAGCAGTTTATCCGGGGCGGGGAATCAGCCCCAGCATTTT. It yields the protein CASSLSGAGNQPQHF.

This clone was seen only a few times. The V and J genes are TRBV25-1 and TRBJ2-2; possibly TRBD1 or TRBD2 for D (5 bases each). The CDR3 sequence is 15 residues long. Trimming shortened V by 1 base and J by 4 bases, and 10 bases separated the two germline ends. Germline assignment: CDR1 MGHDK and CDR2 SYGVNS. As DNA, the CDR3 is TGTGCCAGCAGTGAATTATTGGGACCCACCGGGGAGCTGTTTTTT. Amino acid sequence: CASSELLGPTGELFF.

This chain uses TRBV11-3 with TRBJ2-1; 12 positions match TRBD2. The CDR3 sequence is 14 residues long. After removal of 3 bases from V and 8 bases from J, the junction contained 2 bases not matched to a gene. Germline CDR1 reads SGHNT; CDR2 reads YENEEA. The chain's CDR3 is CASSFTSGGYEQFF. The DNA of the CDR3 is TGTGCCAGCAGCTTTACTAGCGGGGGGTATGAGCAGTTCTTC.

The CDR3: CASSYSPGEAFF. Here the CDR3 DNA reads TGTGCCAGCAGTTACTCCCCAGGGGAAGCTTTCTTT. The chain carries TRBV6-5 and TRBJ1-1; perhaps TRBD1 as D (5 bases). The CDR3 consists of 12 residues. Germline lookup yields CDR1 MNHEY and CDR2 SVGAGI. Trimming cost V 0 bases and J 8 bases, with 7 bases left between them.

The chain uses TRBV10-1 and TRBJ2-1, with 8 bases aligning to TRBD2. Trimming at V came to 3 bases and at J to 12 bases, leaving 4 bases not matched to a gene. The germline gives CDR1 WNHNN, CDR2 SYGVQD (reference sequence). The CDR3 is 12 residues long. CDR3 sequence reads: CASSEHLAGQFF. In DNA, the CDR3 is TGCGCCAGCAGTGAACACCTAGCGGGGCAGTTCTTC.

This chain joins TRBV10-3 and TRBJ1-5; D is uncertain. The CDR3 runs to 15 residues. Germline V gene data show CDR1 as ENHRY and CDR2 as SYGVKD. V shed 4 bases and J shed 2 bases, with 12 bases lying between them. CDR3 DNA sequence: TGTGCCATCAGTGGATCGGGATATGGCAATCAGCCCCAGCATTTT. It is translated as CAISGSGYGNQPQHF.

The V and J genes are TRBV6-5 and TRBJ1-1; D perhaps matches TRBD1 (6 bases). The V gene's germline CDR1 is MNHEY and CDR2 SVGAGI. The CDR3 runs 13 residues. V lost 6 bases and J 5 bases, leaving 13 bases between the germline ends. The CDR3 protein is CASRAQGMTEAFF. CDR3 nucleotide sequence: TGTGCCAGCAGAGCACAGGGTATGACTGAAGCTTTCTTT.